A selection of T cell receptor beta chains follows, all from one sample in a study of a mutant IDH1 vaccine in newly diagnosed glioma. TCRdb's table, derived via immunoSEQ multiplex PCR, lists solely in-frame clones and lacks some. The sample lists approximately 88,000 clones; about 80% were seen once. This specimen consisted of PBMCs, obtained from a glioma patient treated with radiotherapy, temozolomide or both. The receptors shown here come from a man aged 40-49 years with glioma. The CDR3 runs from the conserved cysteine through the conserved F or W. A D gene is named only where the DNA matches it firmly. Some rows have no size entry. The others give once, few or many, or a class for an expanded clone.

abundance	d_gene	j_gene	len	v_gene	CDR3aa	CDR3nt
once	TRBD1	TRBJ1-3	15	TRBV7-2	CASSLVTGAGNTIYF	TGTGCCAGCAGCTTAGTGACAGGGGCTGGAAACACCATATATTTT
few	-	TRBJ1-5	11	TRBV20-1	CRVGSNQPQHF	TGCAGGGTGGGCAGCAATCAGCCCCAGCATTTT
-	-	TRBJ1-2	15	TRBV6-1	CASSGGGFKYYGYTF	TGTGCCAGCAGTGGGGGAGGGTTCAAGTACTATGGCTACACCTTC
-	-	TRBJ2-7	16	TRBV2	CASRVLAEFLSYEQYF	TGTGCCAGCAGGGTTTTAGCGGAGTTCCTCTCCTACGAGCAGTACTTC
-	TRBD2	TRBJ2-3	16	TRBV6-1	CASSGRGTSWTDTQYF	TGTGCCAGCAGTGGACGAGGGACTAGTTGGACAGATACGCAGTATTTT
once	-	TRBJ2-7	16	TRBV5-1	CASSLVPGGGAYEQYF	TGCGCCAGCAGCTTGGTCCCAGGGGGGGGCGCCTACGAGCAGTACTTC
-	TRBD1	TRBJ2-3	15	TRBV19	CASSQGADIADTQYF	TGTGCCAGTTCACAGGGGGCGGATATCGCAGATACGCAGTATTTT
-	-	TRBJ2-6	14	TRBV10-3	CAISSPREANVLTF	TGTGCCATCAGCTCACCACGAGAGGCCAACGTCCTGACTTTC
-	-	TRBJ2-7	13	TRBV5-4	CASSSGGTYEQYF	TGTGCCAGCAGCTCTGGGGGGACCTACGAGCAGTACTTC
-	-	TRBJ2-5	13	TRBV2	CASSRDWQETQYF	TGTGCCAGCAGTCGAGACTGGCAAGAGACCCAGTACTTC
-	-	TRBJ2-1	14	TRBV4-1	CASSPPSDYNEQFF	TGCGCCAGCAGCCCCCCTAGCGACTACAATGAGCAGTTCTTC
-	-	TRBJ2-3	15	TRBV7-2	CASSLGVFSTDTQYF	TGTGCCAGCAGCTTAGGAGTCTTTTCCACAGATACGCAGTATTTT
-	TRBD1	TRBJ2-7	15	TRBV4-3	CASSQGGTGGHEQYF	TGCGCCAGCAGCCAAGGAGGTACAGGGGGCCACGAGCAGTACTTC
-	-	TRBJ2-1	15	TRBV7-2	CASSLDRALYNEQFF	TGTGCCAGCAGCTTAGACAGGGCACTATACAATGAGCAGTTCTTC
-	TRBD1	TRBJ1-6	15	TRBV6-5	CASSYGGQNNSPLHF	TGTGCCAGCAGTTACGGGGGACAGAATAATTCACCCCTCCACTTT
-	-	TRBJ2-1	18	TRBV11-2	CASSLDQGGLPVYNEQFF	TGTGCCAGCAGCTTAGATCAGGGGGGACTCCCGGTCTACAATGAGCAGTTCTTC
-	-	TRBJ2-5	12	TRBV2	CASRVQAETQYF	TGTGCCAGCAGGGTGCAAGCGGAGACCCAGTACTTC
-	-	TRBJ2-7	16	TRBV19	CASSPSSGIFSYEQYF	TGTGCCAGTAGTCCTTCGTCGGGCATCTTCTCCTACGAGCAGTACTTC
-	-	TRBJ2-3	15	TRBV18	CASSPKGGPTGTQYF	TGTGCCAGCTCACCGAAAGGGGGGCCGACGGGTACGCAGTATTTT
-	-	TRBJ1-3	13	TRBV19	CASKPEGRNTIYF	TGTGCCAGTAAACCTGAGGGCCGAAACACCATATATTTT
-	-	TRBJ1-2	13	TRBV19	CASTSAGIGGYTF	TGTGCCAGTACCTCGGCGGGGATAGGTGGCTACACCTTC
-	TRBD2	TRBJ2-7	17	TRBV19	CASSPSGRLGRPPEQYF	TGTGCCAGTAGCCCCAGCGGGAGACTGGGAAGACCTCCCGAGCAGTACTTC
-	TRBD1	TRBJ1-2	13	TRBV23-1	CASSNRTGLGYTF	TGCGCCAGCAGTAACCGGACAGGGCTTGGCTACACCTTC
-	-	TRBJ2-7	15	TRBV18	CASSPGDRGSYEQYF	TGTGCCAGCTCACCCGGAGACCGAGGGTCCTACGAGCAGTACTTC
-	-	TRBJ1-1	12	TRBV7-3	CASSPLSTEAFF	TGTGCCAGCAGCCCCCTGAGCACTGAAGCTTTCTTT
once	-	TRBJ2-4	14	TRBV2	CASSERIAKNIQYF	TGTGCCAGCAGTGAAAGGATAGCCAAAAACATTCAGTACTTC
-	TRBD1	TRBJ2-7	12	TRBV9	CASGQGSYEQYF	TGTGCCAGCGGACAGGGATCCTACGAGCAGTACTTC